This paragraph covers one T cell receptor (beta chain) sequence. What it binds is not known. The sample belongs to a study of identical twins. Broader study findings: Sharing of beta out-of-frame sequences by twins showed a weaker excess.

TCRdb reprocessed the 5' RACE reads via MiXCR and lists one record per CDR3 protein. The sample lists 750,000 to 950,000 distinct CDR3 sequences; about 12% were seen once. Germline V gene lookup returns CDR1 DFQATT and CDR2 SNEGSKA (reference sequence). V lost 6 bases, J lost 0 bases, and 8 bases stayed unmatched. The CDR3 runs to 15 residues. These data were also reused for a study on yellow fever vaccine responses in identical twins.

The specimen sequenced was PBMCs. This sequence originates from a woman aged 18-29 years in good health. The chain combines TRBV20-1 with TRBJ1-5; the match to TRBD1 covers 7 bases. CDR3 in DNA: TGCAGTGCATACGACAGGGTCTATAGCAATCAGCCCCAGCATTTT. This codes for CSAYDRVYSNQPQHF.